Listed here are 2 T cell receptor beta chains from one sample, sequenced in a study of T cells expressing NK-cell markers. TCRdb re-called the 5' RACE reads and shows each CDR3 protein once, DNA omitted. With roughly 280,000 distinct CDR3 sequences in the sample, the ten largest clones hold 0.3% to 0.45%. Sequences were obtained from blood T cells: a sorted CD56 or NKG2C T cell subset, CD4+ or CD8+ T cells, or bulk PBMC T cells (not recorded which). The receptors come from a man between 18 and 29 years old in good health.

The chain employs TRBV6-1 and TRBJ2-2; the TRBD2 assignment by TCRdb is unverifiable without DNA. This CDR3 contains 20 residues. From germline, CDR1 is MNHNS and CDR2 SASEGT. This CDR3 reads CASSQAPGAWGGRRTGELFF.

The chain couples TRBV10-3 to TRBJ2-5; TCRdb's D call of TRBD1 is untestable without DNA. This CDR3 comprises 14 residues. CDR1 ENHRY and CDR2 SYGVKD come from the germline V gene. CDR3: CAISPDPRGETQYF.